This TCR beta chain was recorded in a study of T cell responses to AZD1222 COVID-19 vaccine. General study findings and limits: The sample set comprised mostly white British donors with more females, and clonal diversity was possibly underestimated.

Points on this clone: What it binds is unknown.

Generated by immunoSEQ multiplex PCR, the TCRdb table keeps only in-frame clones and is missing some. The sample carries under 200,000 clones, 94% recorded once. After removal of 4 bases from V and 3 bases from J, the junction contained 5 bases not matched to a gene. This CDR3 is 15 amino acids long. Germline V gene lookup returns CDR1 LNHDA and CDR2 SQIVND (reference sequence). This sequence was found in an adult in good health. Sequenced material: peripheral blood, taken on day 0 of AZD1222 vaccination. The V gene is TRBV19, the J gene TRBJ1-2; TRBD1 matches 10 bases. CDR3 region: CASSTTGTGDYGYTF. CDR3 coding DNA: TGTGCCAGTAGTACAACCGGGACAGGGGACTATGGCTACACCTTC.